This record concerns one TCR beta chain sequence. Its specificity is not known. The data were obtained in a study of T cell responses to AZD1222 COVID-19 vaccine. Whole-study results and caveats: The donors showed a predominance of white British ancestry and of females, with possible underestimation of clonal diversity. Spike was spanned by vaccine-associated CD4 TCRs, with dominance at 160-218 and 743-854. Only after the peak T cell response were repertoires sampled.

Germline CDR1 SGHTA, CDR2 FQGTGA. CDR3 length equals 15 residues. With 2 bases clipped from V and 5 bases from J, the junction kept 8 bases outside the gene matches. Assay used: immunoSEQ multiplex PCR; TCRdb lists only in-frame clones, some missing. Of about 120,000 clones listed, about 90% are singletons. This TCR derives from an adult in good health. The material was peripheral blood, obtained on day 0 of AZD1222 vaccination. The gene calls are TRBV7-3 and TRBJ2-7, with 8 nucleotides matching TRBD2. This CDR3 is CASSLRRAGVDEQYF. CDR3 coding DNA: TGTGCCAGCAGCTTACGAAGAGCGGGAGTTGACGAGCAGTACTTC.